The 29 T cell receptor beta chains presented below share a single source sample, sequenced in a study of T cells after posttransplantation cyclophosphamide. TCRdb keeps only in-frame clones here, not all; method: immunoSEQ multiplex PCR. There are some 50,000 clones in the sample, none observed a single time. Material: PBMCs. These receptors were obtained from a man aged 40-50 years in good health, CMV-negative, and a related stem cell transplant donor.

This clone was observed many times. The DNA for the CDR3 is TGTGCCAGCAGTTTTCAAAGCTCAGGGGATCAGCCCCAGCATTTT. Translating it yields CASSFQSSGDQPQHF. The rearrangement links TRBV27 to TRBJ1-5, with D maybe TRBD1 (6 bases). Germline V gene data show CDR1 as MNHEY and CDR2 as SMNVEV (reference sequence). This CDR3 has 15 residues. V lost 3 bases, J lost 5 bases, and 14 bases lay in between.

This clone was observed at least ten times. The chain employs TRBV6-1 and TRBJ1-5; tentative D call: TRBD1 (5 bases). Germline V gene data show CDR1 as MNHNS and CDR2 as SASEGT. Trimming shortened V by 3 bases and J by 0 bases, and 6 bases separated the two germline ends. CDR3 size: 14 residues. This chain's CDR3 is CASSDGGSNQPQHF. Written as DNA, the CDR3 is TGTGCCAGCAGTGACGGGGGTAGCAATCAGCCCCAGCATTTT.

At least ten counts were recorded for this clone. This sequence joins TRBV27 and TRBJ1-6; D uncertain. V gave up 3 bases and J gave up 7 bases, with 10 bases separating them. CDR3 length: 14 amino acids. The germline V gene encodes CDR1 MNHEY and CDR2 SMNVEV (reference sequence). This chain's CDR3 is CASSFNRLNSPLHF. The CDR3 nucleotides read TGTGCCAGCAGTTTTAACAGATTAAATTCACCCCTCCACTTT.

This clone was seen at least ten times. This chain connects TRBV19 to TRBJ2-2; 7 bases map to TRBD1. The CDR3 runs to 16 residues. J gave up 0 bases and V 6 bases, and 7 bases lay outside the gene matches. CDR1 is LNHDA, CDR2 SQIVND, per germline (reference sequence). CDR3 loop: CASREQGRPNTGELFF. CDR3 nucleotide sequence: TGTGCCAGTAGGGAACAGGGGCGTCCGAACACCGGGGAGCTGTTTTTT.

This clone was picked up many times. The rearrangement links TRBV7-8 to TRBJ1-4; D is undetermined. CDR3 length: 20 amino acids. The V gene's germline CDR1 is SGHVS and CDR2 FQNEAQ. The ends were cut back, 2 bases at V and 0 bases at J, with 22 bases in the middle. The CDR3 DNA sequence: TGTGCCAGCAGCTTAAGCCTACAAGTCGTCGGGTTCGCAACTAATGAAAAACTGTTTTTT. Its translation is CASSLSLQVVGFATNEKLFF.

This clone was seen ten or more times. CDR3 in DNA: TGTGCCAGCAGCTTGGGAGGGATAGACGAGCAGTACTTC. The encoded protein is CASSLGGIDEQYF. This chain uses TRBV5-4 with TRBJ2-7, with D perhaps matching TRBD2 (5 bases). With 0 bases removed from V and 5 bases from J, the gap between germline ends came to 9 bases. The CDR3 sequence is 13 residues long. Germline V gene sequence: CDR1 SGHNT, CDR2 YYREEE (reference sequence).

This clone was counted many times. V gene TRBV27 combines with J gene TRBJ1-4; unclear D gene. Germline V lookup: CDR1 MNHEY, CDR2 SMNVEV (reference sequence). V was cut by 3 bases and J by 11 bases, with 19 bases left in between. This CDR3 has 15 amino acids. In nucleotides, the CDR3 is TGTGCCAGCAGTTTGCTATCCCAAGTTGGAGGGAAACTGTTTTTT. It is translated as CASSLLSQVGGKLFF.

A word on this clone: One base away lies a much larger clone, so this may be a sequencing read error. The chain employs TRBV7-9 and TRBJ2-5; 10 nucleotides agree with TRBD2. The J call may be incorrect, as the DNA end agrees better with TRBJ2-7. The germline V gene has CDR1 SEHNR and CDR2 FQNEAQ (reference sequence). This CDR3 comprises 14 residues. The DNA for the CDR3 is TGTGCCAGCAGCCGCGGGACTAGCGACTACGAGCAGTACTTC. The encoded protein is CASSRGTSDYEQYF.

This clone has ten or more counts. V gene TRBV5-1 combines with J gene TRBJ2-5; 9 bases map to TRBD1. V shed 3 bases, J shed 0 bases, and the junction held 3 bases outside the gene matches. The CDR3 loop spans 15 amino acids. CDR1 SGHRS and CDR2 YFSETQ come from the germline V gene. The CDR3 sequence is CASSWGDRDQETQYF. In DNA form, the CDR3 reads TGCGCCAGCAGCTGGGGGGACAGGGACCAAGAGACCCAGTACTTC.

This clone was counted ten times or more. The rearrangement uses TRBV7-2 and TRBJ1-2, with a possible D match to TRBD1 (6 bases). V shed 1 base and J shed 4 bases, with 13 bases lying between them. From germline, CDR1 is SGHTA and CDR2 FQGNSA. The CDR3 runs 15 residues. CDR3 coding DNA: TGTGCCAGCAGCTTAGTGCGGGGGGACATCTATGGCTACACCTTC. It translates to CASSLVRGDIYGYTF. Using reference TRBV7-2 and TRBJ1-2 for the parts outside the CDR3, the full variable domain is GAGVSQSPSNKVTEKGKDVELRCDPISGHTALYWYRQSLGQGLEFLIYFQGNSAPDKSGLPSDRFSAERTGGSVSTLTIQRTQQEDSAVYLCASSLVRGDIYGYTFGSGTRLTVV.

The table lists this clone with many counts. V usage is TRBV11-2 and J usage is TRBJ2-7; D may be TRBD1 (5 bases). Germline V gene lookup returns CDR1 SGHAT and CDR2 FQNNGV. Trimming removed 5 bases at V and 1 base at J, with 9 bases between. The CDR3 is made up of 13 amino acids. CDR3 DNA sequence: TGTGCCAGCAGCACTACAGGTTCCTACGAGCAGTACTTC. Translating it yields CASSTTGSYEQYF.

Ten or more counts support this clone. CDR3 amino acids: CAWSYSEITVEQFF. The CDR3 coding sequence is TGTGCCTGGAGTTATAGCGAGATTACCGTAGAGCAGTTCTTC. This chain uses TRBV30 with TRBJ2-1; perhaps TRBD2 as D (5 bases). The CDR3 covers 14 residues. Trimming left V 2 bases short and J 10 bases short, with 18 bases between. Germline V gene lookup returns CDR1 GTSNPN and CDR2 SVGIG (reference sequence).

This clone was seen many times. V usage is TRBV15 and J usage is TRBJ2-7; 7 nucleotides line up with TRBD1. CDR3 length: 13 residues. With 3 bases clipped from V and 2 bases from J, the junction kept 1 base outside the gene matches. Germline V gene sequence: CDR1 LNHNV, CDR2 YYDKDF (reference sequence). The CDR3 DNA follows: TGTGCCACCAGCAGGGGACAGACCTACGAGCAGTACTTC. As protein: CATSRGQTYEQYF.

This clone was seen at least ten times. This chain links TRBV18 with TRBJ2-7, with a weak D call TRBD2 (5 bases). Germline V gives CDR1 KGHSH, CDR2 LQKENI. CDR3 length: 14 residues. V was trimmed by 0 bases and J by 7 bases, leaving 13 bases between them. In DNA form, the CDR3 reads TGTGCCAGCTCACCACCCAGCGGACCCGGGGAGCAGTACTTC. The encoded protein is CASSPPSGPGEQYF.

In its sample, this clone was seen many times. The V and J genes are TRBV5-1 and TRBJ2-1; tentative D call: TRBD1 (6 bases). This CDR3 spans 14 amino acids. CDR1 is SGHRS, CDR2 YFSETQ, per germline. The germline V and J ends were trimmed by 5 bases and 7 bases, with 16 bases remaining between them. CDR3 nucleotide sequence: TGCGCCAGCAGTAGGTCAGGGGATGGGAATGAGCAGTTCTTC. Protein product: CASSRSGDGNEQFF.

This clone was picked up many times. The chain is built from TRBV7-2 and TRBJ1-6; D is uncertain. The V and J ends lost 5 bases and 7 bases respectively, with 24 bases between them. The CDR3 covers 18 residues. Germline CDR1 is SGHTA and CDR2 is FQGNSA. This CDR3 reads CASSTSRDKTFWNSPLHF. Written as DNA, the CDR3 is TGTGCCAGCAGCACCTCCCGGGATAAAACCTTTTGGAATTCACCCCTCCACTTT. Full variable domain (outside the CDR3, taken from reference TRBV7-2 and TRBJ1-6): GAGVSQSPSNKVTEKGKDVELRCDPISGHTALYWYRQSLGQGLEFLIYFQGNSAPDKSGLPSDRFSAERTGGSVSTLTIQRTQQEDSAVYLCASSTSRDKTFWNSPLHFGNGTRLTVT.

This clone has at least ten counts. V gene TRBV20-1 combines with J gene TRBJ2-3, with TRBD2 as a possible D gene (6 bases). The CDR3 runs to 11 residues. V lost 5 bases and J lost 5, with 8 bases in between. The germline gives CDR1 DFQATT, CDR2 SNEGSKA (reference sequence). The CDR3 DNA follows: TGCAGTGCTCCGGAGGGAGATACGCAGTATTTT. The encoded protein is CSAPEGDTQYF.

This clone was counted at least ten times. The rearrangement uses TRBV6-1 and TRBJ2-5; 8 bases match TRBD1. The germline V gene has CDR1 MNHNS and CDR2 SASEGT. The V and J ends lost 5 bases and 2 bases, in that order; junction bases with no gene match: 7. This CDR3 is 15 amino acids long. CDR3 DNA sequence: TGTGCCAGCAGTCAGGGGGCGAGGAGACAAGAGACCCAGTACTTC. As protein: CASSQGARRQETQYF.

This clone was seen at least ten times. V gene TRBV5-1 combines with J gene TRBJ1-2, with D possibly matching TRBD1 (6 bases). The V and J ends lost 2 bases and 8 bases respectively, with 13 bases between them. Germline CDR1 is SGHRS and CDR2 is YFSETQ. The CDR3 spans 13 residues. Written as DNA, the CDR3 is TGCGCCAGCAGCTTAGGACAGCTTTCCGGCTACACCTTC. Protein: CASSLGQLSGYTF.

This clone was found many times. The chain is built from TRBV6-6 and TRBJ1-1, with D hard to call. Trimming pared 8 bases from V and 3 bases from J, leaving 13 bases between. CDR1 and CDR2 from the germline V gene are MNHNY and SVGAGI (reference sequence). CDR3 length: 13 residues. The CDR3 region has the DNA TGTGCCAGCTCCAACCCCGGGGACACTGAAGCTTTCTTT. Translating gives CASSNPGDTEAFF.

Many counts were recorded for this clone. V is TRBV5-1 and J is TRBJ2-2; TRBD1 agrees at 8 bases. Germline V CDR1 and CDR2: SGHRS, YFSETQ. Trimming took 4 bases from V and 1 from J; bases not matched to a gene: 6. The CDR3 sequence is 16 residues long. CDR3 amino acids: CASSPQQGENTGELFF. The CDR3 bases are TGCGCCAGCAGCCCGCAACAGGGGGAGAACACCGGGGAGCTGTTTTTT.

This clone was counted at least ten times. The CDR3 nucleotides read TGTGCCATCAGAGATCCGGGACTCGGAGGGGATACGCAGTATTTT. Its translation: CAIRDPGLGGDTQYF. This sequence joins TRBV10-3 and TRBJ2-3; a weak D match, TRBD2 (6 bases). The ends were cut back, 6 bases at V and 6 bases at J, with 19 bases in the middle. The CDR3 covers 15 residues. Germline V lookup: CDR1 ENHRY, CDR2 SYGVKD.

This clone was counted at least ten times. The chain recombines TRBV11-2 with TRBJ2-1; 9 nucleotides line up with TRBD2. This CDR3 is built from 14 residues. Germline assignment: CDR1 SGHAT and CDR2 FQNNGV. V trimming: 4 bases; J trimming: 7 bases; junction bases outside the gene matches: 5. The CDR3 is CASSSSAGGNEQFF. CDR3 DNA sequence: TGTGCCAGCAGCTCCTCCGCGGGAGGGAATGAGCAGTTCTTC.

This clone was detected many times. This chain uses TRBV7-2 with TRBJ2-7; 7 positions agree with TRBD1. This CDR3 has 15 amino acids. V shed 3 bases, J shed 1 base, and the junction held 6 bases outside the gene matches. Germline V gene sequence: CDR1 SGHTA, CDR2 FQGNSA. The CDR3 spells CASSLDRPGSYEQYF. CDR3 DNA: TGTGCCAGCAGCTTGGACAGGCCGGGATCCTACGAGCAGTACTTC.

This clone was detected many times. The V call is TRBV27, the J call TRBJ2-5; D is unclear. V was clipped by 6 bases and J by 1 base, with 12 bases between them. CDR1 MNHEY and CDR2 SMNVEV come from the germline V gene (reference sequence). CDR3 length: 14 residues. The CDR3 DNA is TGTGCCAGCAGATCAATGCTAGGCCAAGAGACCCAGTACTTC. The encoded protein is CASRSMLGQETQYF.

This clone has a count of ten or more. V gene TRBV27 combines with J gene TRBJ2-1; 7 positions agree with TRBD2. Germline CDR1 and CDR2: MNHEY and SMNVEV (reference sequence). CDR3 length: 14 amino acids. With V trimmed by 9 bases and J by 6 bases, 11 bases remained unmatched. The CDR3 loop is CASWGVAGGNEQFF. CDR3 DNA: TGTGCCAGTTGGGGGGTAGCGGGTGGCAATGAGCAGTTCTTC.

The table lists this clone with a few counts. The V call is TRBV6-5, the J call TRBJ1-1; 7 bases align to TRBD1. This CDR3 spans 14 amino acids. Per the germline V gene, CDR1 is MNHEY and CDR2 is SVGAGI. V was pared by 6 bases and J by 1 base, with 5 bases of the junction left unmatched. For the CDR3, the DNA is TGTGCCAGCAGCCCTGACAGGGCGAACACTGAAGCTTTCTTT. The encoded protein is CASSPDRANTEAFF.

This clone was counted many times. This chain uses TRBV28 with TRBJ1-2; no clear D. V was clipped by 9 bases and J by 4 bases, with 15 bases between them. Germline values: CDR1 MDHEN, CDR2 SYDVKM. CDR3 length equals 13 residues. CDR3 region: CASSLRAGYGYTF. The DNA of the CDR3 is TGTGCCAGTTCTTTGAGGGCGGGCTATGGCTACACCTTC.

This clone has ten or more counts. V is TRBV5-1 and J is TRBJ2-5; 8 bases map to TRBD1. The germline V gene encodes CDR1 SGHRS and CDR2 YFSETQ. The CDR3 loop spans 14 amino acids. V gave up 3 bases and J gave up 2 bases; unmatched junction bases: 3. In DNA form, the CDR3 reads TGCGCCAGCAGCTGGAACAGGGGGCAAGAGACCCAGTACTTC. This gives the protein CASSWNRGQETQYF.